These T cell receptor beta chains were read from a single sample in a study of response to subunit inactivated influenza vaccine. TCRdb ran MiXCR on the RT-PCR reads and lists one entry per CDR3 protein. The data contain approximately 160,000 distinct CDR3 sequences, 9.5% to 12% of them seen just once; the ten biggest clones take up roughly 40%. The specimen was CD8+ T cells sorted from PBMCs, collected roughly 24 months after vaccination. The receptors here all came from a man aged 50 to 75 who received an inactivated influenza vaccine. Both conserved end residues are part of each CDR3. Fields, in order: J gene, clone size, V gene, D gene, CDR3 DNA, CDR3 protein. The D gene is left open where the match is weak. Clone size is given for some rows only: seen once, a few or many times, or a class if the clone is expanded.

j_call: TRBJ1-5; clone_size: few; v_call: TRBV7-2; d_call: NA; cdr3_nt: TGTGCCAGCAGCTTAGTGGGGGGCGAGCAGCCCCAGCATTTT; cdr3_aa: CASSLVGGEQPQHF
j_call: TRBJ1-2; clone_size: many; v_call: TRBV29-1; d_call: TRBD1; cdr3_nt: TGCAGCGTTGTTAGACAGGGAAGATATGGCTACACCTTC; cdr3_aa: CSVVRQGRYGYTF
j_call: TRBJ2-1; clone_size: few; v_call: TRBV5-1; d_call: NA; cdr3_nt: TGCGCCAGCAGCCAGGTCCGACGCGGGACCTACAATGAGCAGTTCTTC; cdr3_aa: CASSQVRRGTYNEQFF
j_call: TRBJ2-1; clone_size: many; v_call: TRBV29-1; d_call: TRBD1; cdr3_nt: TGCAGCGGCGGATTTTTCCGGGACAGTCCCTACAATGAGCAGTTCTTC; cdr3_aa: CSGGFFRDSPYNEQFF
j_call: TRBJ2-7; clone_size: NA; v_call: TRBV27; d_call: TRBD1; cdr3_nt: TGTGCCAGCAGTGACAGGGGGGTTACCTACGAGCAGTACTTC; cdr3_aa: CASSDRGVTYEQYF
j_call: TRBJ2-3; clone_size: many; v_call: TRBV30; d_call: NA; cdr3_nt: TGTGCCTGGAGCGAGGGTGACACTAGCACAGATACGCAGTATTTT; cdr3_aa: CAWSEGDTSTDTQYF
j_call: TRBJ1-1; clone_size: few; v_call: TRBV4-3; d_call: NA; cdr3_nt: TGCGCCAGCAGCCAAGATCAGGGATGGAGCACTGAAGCTTTCTTT; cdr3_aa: CASSQDQGWSTEAFF
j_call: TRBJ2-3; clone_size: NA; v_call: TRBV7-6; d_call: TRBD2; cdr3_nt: TGTGCCAGCAGCTTGGGTCTAGCGGGCACAGATACGCAGTATTTT; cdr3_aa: CASSLGLAGTDTQYF
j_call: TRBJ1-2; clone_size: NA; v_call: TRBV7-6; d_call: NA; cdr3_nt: TGTGCCAGCAGCCCCTCCACCTCTAACTATGGCTACACCTTC; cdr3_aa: CASSPSTSNYGYTF
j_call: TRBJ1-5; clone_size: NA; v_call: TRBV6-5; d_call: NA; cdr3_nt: TGTGCCAGCAGTTACTCTGTCAATCAGCCCCAGCATTTT; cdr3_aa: CASSYSVNQPQHF
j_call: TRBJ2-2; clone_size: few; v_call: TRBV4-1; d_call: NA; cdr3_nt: TGCGCCAGCAGCCAAGTGAAGGTGGCGAACACCGGGGAGCTGTTTTTT; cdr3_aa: CASSQVKVANTGELFF
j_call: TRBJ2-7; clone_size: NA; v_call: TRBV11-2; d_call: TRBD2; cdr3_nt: TGTGCCAGCAGCGGGGACTATCTACCTTCCTACGAGCAGTACTTC; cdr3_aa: CASSGDYLPSYEQYF
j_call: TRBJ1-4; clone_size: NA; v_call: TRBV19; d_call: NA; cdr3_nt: TGTGCCAGTAGTGTCGACAGTTGGATCAATGAAAAACTGTTTTTT; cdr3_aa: CASSVDSWINEKLFF
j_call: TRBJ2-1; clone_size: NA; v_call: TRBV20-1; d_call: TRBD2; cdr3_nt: TGCAGTGCTGGGGATAGCGGGAGTGCGGTTGAGCAGTTCTTC; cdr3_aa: CSAGDSGSAVEQFF
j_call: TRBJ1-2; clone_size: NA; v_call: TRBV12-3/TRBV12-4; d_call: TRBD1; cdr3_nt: TGTGCCAGCAGTTGGGACAGGGGGCATCCCTTGTATGGCTACACCTTC; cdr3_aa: CASSWDRGHPLYGYTF
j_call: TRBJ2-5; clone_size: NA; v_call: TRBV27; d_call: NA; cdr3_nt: TGTGCCAGCAGTCGGACAGAGTACCAAGAGACCCAGTACTTC; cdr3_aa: CASSRTEYQETQYF
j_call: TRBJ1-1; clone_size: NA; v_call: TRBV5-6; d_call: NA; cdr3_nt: TGTGCCAGCAGCGGCGGTGGTTCCACTGAAGCTTTCTTT; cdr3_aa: CASSGGGSTEAFF
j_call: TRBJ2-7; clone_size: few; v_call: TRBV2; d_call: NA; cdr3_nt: TGTGCCAGCACCATGGGTCGGGGGCTGGGGTACGAGCAGTACTTC; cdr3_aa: CASTMGRGLGYEQYF
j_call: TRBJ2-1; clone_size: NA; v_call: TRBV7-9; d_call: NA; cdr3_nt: TGTGCCAGCAGCGTAGAAGGGCCCTCCTACAATGAGCAGTTCTTC; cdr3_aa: CASSVEGPSYNEQFF
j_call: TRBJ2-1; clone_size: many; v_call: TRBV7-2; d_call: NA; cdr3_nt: TGTGCCAGCAGCTTAAAGGGAGGCAATGAGCAGTTCTTC; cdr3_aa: CASSLKGGNEQFF
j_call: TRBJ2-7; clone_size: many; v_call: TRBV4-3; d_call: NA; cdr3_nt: TGCGCCAGCAGCCAAGATTGGACAGACTACGAGCAGTACTTC; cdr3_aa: CASSQDWTDYEQYF
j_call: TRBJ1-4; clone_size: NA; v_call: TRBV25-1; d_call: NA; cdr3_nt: TGTGCCAGCAGTGAAACACCGCACTTTGGATATAATGAAAAACTGTTTTTT; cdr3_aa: CASSETPHFGYNEKLFF
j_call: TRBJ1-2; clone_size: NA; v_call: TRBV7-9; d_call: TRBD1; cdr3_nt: TGTGCCAGCAGCCCACAGACAGGGACCCTTATCTATGGCTACACCTTC; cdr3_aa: CASSPQTGTLIYGYTF
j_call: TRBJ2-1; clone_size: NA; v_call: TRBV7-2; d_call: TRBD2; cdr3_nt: TGTGCCAGCAGCTCACCACGGACTAGCGGGAGGTGGGATGAGCAATTCTTC; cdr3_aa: CASSSPRTSGRWDEQFF
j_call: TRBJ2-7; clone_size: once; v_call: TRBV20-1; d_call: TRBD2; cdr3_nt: TGCAGTGCTCTAGCCACAGGACTAGCGGGAGTGTACGAGCAGTACTTC; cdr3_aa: CSALATGLAGVYEQYF
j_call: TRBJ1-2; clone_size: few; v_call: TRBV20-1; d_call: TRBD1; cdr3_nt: TGCAGTGCGAGATCGGGACAGGGGGCTTTTGGCTACACCTTC; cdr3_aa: CSARSGQGAFGYTF
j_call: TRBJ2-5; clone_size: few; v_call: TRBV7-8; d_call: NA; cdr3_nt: TGTGCCAGCAGCTTAGTTCAGGGGGGCGATCCGACCCAGTACTTC; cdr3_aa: CASSLVQGGDPTQYF
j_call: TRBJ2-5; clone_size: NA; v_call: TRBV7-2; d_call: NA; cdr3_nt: TGTGCCAGCAGCGTCAGGCCACCGGTGGCCCAGTACTTC; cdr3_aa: CASSVRPPVAQYF
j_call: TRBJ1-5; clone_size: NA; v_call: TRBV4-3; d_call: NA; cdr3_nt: TGCGCCAGCAGCCAAGATAGGGTTGGGCAGCCCCAGCATTTT; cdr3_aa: CASSQDRVGQPQHF
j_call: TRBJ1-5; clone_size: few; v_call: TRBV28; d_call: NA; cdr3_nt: TGTGCCAGCAGCCTGATACCCAACTCCAATCAGCCCCAGCATTTT; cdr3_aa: CASSLIPNSNQPQHF
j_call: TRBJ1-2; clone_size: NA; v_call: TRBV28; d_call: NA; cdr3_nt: TGTGCCAGCAGTTTATACAGGGAAGGTGACTATGGCTACACCTTC; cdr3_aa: CASSLYREGDYGYTF
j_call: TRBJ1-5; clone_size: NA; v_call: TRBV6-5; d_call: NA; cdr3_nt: TGTGCCAGCAGTTCACAAGGGGCTGGCCATCAGCCCCAGCATTTT; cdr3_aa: CASSSQGAGHQPQHF
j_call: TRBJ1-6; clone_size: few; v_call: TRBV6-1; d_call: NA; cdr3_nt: TGTGCCAGCGCAAGCATTTTGAATTCACCCCTCCACTTT; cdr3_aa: CASASILNSPLHF
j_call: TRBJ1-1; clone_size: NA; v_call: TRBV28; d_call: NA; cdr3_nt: TGTGCCAGCAGTTTTAGGAGCATGAACACTGAAGCTTTCTTT; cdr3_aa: CASSFRSMNTEAFF